This T cell receptor (beta chain) came from a study of blood T cell repertoires in COVID-19. Study background: Sources were T cells, B-cell-depleted T cells, or PBMCs; the material itself was cDNA or gDNA.

Individuals aged about 18 to 90 years were recruited from about two dozen US areas. Recovered status in Cohort 3 required two negative PCRs, clearance, or symptom resolution. Profiled with immunoSEQ multiplex PCR; TCRdb holds only in-frame clones, not every one. The top ten clones hold 10% of a sample with about 300,000 clones, more than 75% of them seen once. The CDR3 is 15 residues long. Looked up from germline, CDR1 is SEHNR and CDR2 is FQNEAQ (reference sequence). Trimming stripped 3 bases from V and 6 bases from J, with 14 bases between. Sequences were obtained from PBMCs or T cells enriched from blood (not recorded which). The source of this sequence is a woman aged 18-30 years who had recovered from COVID-19. The chain uses TRBV7-9 and TRBJ2-2; no clear D. In DNA form, the CDR3 reads TGTGCCAGCAGCTTCCCCATGGAGCTCTCCGGGGAGCTGTTTTTT. It specifies CASSFPMELSGELFF. Full variable domain (remainder filled in from reference TRBV7-9 and TRBJ2-2): DTGVSQNPRHKITKRGQNVTFRCDPISEHNRLYWYRQTLGQGPEFLTYFQNEAQLEKSRLLSDRFSAERPKGSFSTLEIQRTEQGDSAMYLCASSFPMELSGELFFGEGSRLTVL.